The clone carrying this T cell receptor (beta chain) was counted a few times. Its specificity is unknown. This sample is drawn from a study of identical twins. V was pared by 7 bases and J by 3 bases, with 7 bases between. Germline values: CDR1 SQVTM, CDR2 ANQGSEA. There are 11 residues in the CDR3. Study findings and constraints: Analyses of zero insertions could, in part, be confounded by invariant MAIT and iNKT cells.

TCRdb used MiXCR to reprocess the 5' RACE reads, holding one entry per CDR3 protein. The data hold 500,000 to 550,000 distinct CDR3 sequences, with approximately 20% observed a single time. The same data also went into a second study, on yellow fever vaccine responses in identical twins.

The chain employs TRBV29-1 and TRBJ2-4; D remains unclear. The sample taken for sequencing was CD4+ T cells sorted from blood. The origin of this receptor is a woman under 30 in good health. The CDR3 nucleotides read TGCAGCGGGTCTATCAAAAACATTCAGTACTTC. It translates to CSGSIKNIQYF.